This entry is about one T cell receptor beta chain. What it binds is unknown. This sample's time point: newly diagnosed, previously untreated cHL patient sample. The investigators isolated CD8+ T cells from thawed PBMCs using magnetic negative selection. V shed 6 bases, J shed 4 bases, and the junction held 5 bases outside the gene matches. This CDR3 has 15 amino acids. Germline-derived CDR1 and CDR2 are SNHLY and FYNNEI. This specimen belongs to a study of PD-1 blockade in classical Hodgkin lymphoma. Generated by immunoSEQ multiplex PCR, the TCRdb table keeps only in-frame clones and is missing some. The data hold approximately 2,400 clones, with about 80% observed a single time. The study, taken as a whole, reports: Newly diagnosed patients had baseline TCR diversity that was reportedly lower than that of healthy donors. Although disease activity or prior therapy may be involved, causes of the repertoire differences remain undefined.

The source of this sequence is a human donor with classical Hodgkin lymphoma. The sample was CD8+ T cells from blood. The chain recombines TRBV2 with TRBJ2-3; 12 positions agree with TRBD2. CDR3 in amino acids: CASRPLAGGPDTQYF. DNA for the CDR3: TGTGCCAGCAGGCCGCTAGCGGGGGGGCCAGATACGCAGTATTTT.